A single sample is the source of the 16 T cell receptor beta chains below, sequenced in a study of blood T cell repertoires in COVID-19. The protocol was immunoSEQ multiplex PCR, while the TCRdb copy is restricted to in-frame clones and leaves out a portion. This sample has roughly 300,000 clones, with about 86% found just once. The specimen was PBMCs or T cells enriched from blood (not recorded which). These receptors all come from a woman in her thirties or forties with acute COVID-19.

The chain has TRBV5-4 and TRBJ2-1; TRBD2 matches 10 bases. V lost 4 bases and J lost 0; bases outside the gene matches: 7. Germline lookup yields CDR1 SGHNT and CDR2 YYREEE (reference sequence). The CDR3 contains 17 residues. The CDR3 reads CASSPGLAISSYNEQFF. Here the CDR3 DNA reads TGTGCCAGCAGCCCGGGACTAGCGATAAGCTCCTACAATGAGCAGTTCTTC.

The chain carries TRBV27 and TRBJ1-6, with TRBD1 as a possible D gene (6 bases). Per germline, CDR1 MNHEY and CDR2 SMNVEV (reference sequence). The CDR3 is 14 residues long. The V and J ends lost 2 bases and 7 bases respectively, with 9 bases between them. The CDR3 region has the DNA TGTGCCAGCAGTTTAGGACAGAAGAATTCACCCCTCCACTTT. Amino acid sequence: CASSLGQKNSPLHF.

Note on this clone: Other DNA sequences within the sample encode an identical CDR3. The CDR3 region is CASSLQGSYGYTF. CDR3 in DNA: TGTGCCAGCAGCTTGCAGGGTTCGTATGGCTACACCTTC. J is TRBJ1-2 and V is TRBV5-6; D might be TRBD1 (5 bases). The CDR3 runs to 13 residues. Germline-derived CDR1 and CDR2 are SGHDT and YYEEEE. The V end was cut by 1 base, the J end by 5 bases, with 9 bases between.

This chain links TRBV29-1 with TRBJ2-1, with D tentatively TRBD2 (6 bases). Germline CDR1 SQVTM, CDR2 ANQGSEA. V was shortened by 2 bases and J by 8 bases, with 13 bases between the two germline ends. The length of the CDR3 is 13 residues. The CDR3 DNA reads as TGCAGCGTTGAATTTGGCGGGGTCCATGAGCAGTTCTTC. Its protein product is CSVEFGGVHEQFF.

The rearrangement links TRBV6-5 to TRBJ1-6; D is undetermined. Trimming pared 5 bases from V and 8 bases from J, leaving 16 bases between. Germline loops: CDR1 MNHEY, CDR2 SVGAGI. The CDR3 extends over 15 amino acids. CDR3 nucleotide sequence: TGTGCCAGCAGTAGGGTAAACGCGAGGGATTCACCCCTCCACTTT. Protein sequence: CASSRVNARDSPLHF.

This chain links TRBV4-3 with TRBJ2-6, with unresolved D. Germline V lookup: CDR1 LGHNA, CDR2 YSLEER. V was pared by 0 bases and J by 0 bases, with 18 bases between. There are 20 residues in the CDR3. The CDR3 region is CASSQDTLSSFFSGANVLTF. The DNA for the CDR3 is TGCGCCAGCAGCCAAGACACATTGTCCAGTTTCTTCTCTGGGGCCAACGTCCTGACTTTC.

The chain uses TRBV3-1 (or the pseudogene TRBV3-2) and TRBJ2-7; D is possibly TRBD2 (6 bases). This CDR3 spans 16 amino acids. Germline CDR1 LGHDT, CDR2 YNNKEL (reference sequence). V was trimmed by 0 bases and J by 0 bases, leaving 12 bases between them. CDR3 sequence: CASSQDASASSYEQYF. The CDR3 DNA reads TGTGCCAGCAGCCAAGACGCTAGCGCCAGCTCCTACGAGCAGTACTTC.

The chain is built from TRBV2 and TRBJ2-7; 12 nucleotides line up with TRBD1. CDR3 length: 17 amino acids. Germline loops: CDR1 SNHLY, CDR2 FYNNEI. Germline trimming cut 2 bases from V and 4 bases from J; bases unmatched to any gene: 9. CDR3 in DNA: TGTGCCAGCAGTGAAAGGAGGCTGGGACAGGGGGCATACGAGCAGTACTTC. Protein: CASSERRLGQGAYEQYF.

The chain has TRBV18 and TRBJ2-1; tentative D call: TRBD2 (6 bases). Trimming took 6 bases from V and 9 from J, leaving 24 bases between them. In germline, CDR1 is KGHSH, CDR2 LQKENI. The CDR3 contains 16 residues. CDR3 residues: CASSDLGGAVRVEQFF. The CDR3 bases are TGTGCCAGCTCCGACCTAGGCGGGGCCGTCCGAGTTGAGCAGTTCTTC.

The J gene is TRBJ1-1, the V gene TRBV7-3; 9 positions match TRBD1. Germline V gene sequence: CDR1 SGHTA, CDR2 FQGTGA. V trimming: 5 bases; J trimming: 4 bases; junction bases outside the gene matches: 5. The CDR3 is 14 amino acids. Here the CDR3 reads CASSPGTGSTEAFF. The CDR3 bases are TGTGCCAGCAGCCCGGGGACAGGGAGCACTGAAGCTTTCTTT.

This clone was counted a few times. This chain uses TRBV28 with TRBJ1-6, with a weak D call TRBD1 (6 bases). V lost 3 bases and J lost 11, with 17 bases in between. In germline, CDR1 is MDHEN, CDR2 SYDVKM. The length of the CDR3 is 15 residues. The CDR3 here is CASSLKRKGGAPLHF. The CDR3 DNA is TGTGCCAGCAGTTTGAAAAGAAAAGGGGGGGCACCCCTCCACTTT.

This sequence joins TRBV7-8 and TRBJ2-1; TRBD2 matches at 9 bases. CDR1 is SGHVS, CDR2 FQNEAQ, per germline. J lost 4 bases, V lost 1 base, and 11 bases had no gene match. This CDR3 region has 18 residues. In DNA, the CDR3 is TGTGCCAGCAGCTTAGGTAGCGGGGGTGGCCAGGTTTACAATGAGCAGTTCTTC. As protein: CASSLGSGGGQVYNEQFF.

The V and J genes are TRBV29-1 and TRBJ2-7; a possible D gene is TRBD1 (7 bases). This CDR3 has 13 residues. Germline assignment: CDR1 SQVTM and CDR2 ANQGSEA. Trimming removed 4 bases at V and 0 bases at J, with 10 bases between. This CDR3 reads CSVGQGGSYEQYF. CDR3 nucleotide sequence: TGCAGCGTTGGCCAGGGGGGCTCCTACGAGCAGTACTTC.

Details on this clone: Other nucleotide sequences from this sample produce the same CDR3. The chain links TRBV7-9 to TRBJ2-3; 7 bases line up with TRBD1. Losses at the gene ends were 4 bases for V and 6 bases for J; bases not matched to a gene: 4. Per germline, CDR1 SEHNR and CDR2 FQNEAQ (reference sequence). This CDR3 region has 13 residues. The CDR3 coding sequence is TGTGCCAGCAGCTCAACAGGGGTGGATACGCAGTATTTT. Its protein is CASSSTGVDTQYF.

The rearrangement joins TRBV18 to TRBJ1-1; 8 positions match TRBD1. The CDR3 is 13 amino acids. In germline, CDR1 is KGHSH, CDR2 LQKENI. J lost 13 bases, V lost 3 bases, and 10 bases had no gene match. CDR3 in DNA: TGTGCCAGCTCACCGAATGACATCGGACAGGGTTTCTTT. As protein: CASSPNDIGQGFF.

V and J are TRBV28 and TRBJ2-7; 8 bases align to TRBD1. The CDR3 has 15 residues. Germline assignment: CDR1 MDHEN and CDR2 SYDVKM. Unmatched junction bases numbered 10, after V lost 5 bases and J lost 4 bases. The DNA of the CDR3 is TGTGCCAGCAGTGATCCGGGACAGGAACCTTACGAGCAGTACTTC. This translates into CASSDPGQEPYEQYF. Filled out from reference TRBV28 and TRBJ2-7, the complete variable domain reads DVKVTQSSRYLVKRTGEKVFLECVQDMDHENMFWYRQDPGLGLRLIYFSYDVKMKEKGDIPEGYSVSREKKERFSLILESASTNQTSMYLCASSDPGQEPYEQYFGPGTRLTVT.